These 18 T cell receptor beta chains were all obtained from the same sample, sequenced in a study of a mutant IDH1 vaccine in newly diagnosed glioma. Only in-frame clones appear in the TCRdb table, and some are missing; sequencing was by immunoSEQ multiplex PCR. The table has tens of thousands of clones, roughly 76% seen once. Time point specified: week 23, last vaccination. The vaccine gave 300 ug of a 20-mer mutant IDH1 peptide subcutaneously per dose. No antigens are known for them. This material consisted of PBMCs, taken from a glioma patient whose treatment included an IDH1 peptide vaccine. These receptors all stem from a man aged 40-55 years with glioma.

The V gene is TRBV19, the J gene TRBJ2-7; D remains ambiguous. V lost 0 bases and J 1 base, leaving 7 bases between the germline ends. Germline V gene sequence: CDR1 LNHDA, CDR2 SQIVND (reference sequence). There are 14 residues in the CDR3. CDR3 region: CASSIDLESYEQYF. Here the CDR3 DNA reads TGTGCCAGTAGTATAGATCTAGAATCCTACGAGCAGTACTTC.

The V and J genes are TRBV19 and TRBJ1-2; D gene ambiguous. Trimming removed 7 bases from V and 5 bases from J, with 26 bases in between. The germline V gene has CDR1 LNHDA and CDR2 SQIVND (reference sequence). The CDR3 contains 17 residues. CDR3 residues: CASTKSPRAGDNYGYTF. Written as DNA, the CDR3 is TGTGCCAGTACCAAAAGCCCCCGGGCAGGTGATAATTATGGCTACACCTTC.

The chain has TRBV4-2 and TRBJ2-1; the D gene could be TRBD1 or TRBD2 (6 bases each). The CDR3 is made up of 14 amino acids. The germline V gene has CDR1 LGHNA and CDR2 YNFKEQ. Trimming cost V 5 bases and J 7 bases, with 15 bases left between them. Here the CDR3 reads CASSTPRGQNEQFF. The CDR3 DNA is TGTGCCAGCAGCACCCCCCGGGGGCAGAATGAGCAGTTCTTC.

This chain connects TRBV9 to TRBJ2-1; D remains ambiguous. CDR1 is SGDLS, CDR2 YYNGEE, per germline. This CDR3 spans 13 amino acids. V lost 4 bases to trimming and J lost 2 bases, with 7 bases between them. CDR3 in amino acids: CASSSRTYNEQFF. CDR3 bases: TGTGCCAGCAGCTCCAGGACCTACAATGAGCAGTTCTTC.

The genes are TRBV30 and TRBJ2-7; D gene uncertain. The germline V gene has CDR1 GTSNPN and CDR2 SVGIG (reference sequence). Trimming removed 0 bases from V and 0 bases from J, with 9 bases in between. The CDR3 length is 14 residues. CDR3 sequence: CAWSVLRSSYEQYF. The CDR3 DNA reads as TGTGCCTGGAGTGTACTGCGGAGCTCCTACGAGCAGTACTTC.

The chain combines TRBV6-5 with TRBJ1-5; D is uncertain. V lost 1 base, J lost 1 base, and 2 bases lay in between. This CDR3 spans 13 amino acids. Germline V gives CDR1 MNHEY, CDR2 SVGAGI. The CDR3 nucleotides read TGTGCCAGCAGTTACTTGAGCAATCAGCCCCAGCATTTT. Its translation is CASSYLSNQPQHF.

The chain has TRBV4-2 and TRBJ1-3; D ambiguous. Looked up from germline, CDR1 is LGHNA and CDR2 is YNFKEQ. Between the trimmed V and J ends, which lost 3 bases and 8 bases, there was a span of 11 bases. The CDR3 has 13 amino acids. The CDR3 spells CASSHARVDTIYF. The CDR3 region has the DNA TGTGCCAGCAGCCACGCACGGGTTGACACCATATATTTT.

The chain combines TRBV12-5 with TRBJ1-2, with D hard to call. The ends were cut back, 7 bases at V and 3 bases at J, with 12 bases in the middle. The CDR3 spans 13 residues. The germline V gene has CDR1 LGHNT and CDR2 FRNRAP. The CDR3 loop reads CASAKTGYYGYTF. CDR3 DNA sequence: TGTGCTAGTGCCAAGACGGGGTACTATGGCTACACCTTC. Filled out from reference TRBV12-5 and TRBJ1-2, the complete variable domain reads DARVTQTPRHKVTEMGQEVTMRCQPILGHNTVFWYRQTMMQGLELLAYFRNRAPLDDSGMPKDRFSAEMPDATLATLKIQPSEPRDSAVYFCASAKTGYYGYTFGSGTRLTVV.

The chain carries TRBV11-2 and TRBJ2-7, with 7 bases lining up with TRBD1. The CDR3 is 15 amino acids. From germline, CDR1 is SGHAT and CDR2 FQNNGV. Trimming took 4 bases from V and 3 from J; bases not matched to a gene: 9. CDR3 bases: TGTGCCAGCAGCTATGGTGTAGGGGGCGGCTACGAGCAGTACTTC. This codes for CASSYGVGGGYEQYF. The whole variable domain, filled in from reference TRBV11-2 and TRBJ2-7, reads EAGVAQSPRYKIIEKRQSVAFWCNPISGHATLYWYQQILGQGPKLLIQFQNNGVVDDSQLPKDRFSAERLKGVDSTLKIQPAKLEDSAVYLCASSYGVGGGYEQYFGPGTRLTVT.

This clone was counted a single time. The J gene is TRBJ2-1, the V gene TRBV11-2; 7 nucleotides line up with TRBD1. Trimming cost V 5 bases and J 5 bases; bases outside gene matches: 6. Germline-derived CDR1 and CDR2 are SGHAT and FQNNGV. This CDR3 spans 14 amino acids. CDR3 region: CASSPGQVHNEQFF. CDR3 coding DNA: TGTGCCAGCAGCCCCGGACAGGTCCACAATGAGCAGTTCTTC.

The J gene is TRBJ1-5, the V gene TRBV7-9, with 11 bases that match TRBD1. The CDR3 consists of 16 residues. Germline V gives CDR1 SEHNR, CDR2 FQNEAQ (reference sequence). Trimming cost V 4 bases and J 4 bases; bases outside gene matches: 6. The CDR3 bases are TGTGCCAGCAGCTCGGGACAGGGGGTGAGAAATCAGCCCCAGCATTTT. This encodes CASSSGQGVRNQPQHF.

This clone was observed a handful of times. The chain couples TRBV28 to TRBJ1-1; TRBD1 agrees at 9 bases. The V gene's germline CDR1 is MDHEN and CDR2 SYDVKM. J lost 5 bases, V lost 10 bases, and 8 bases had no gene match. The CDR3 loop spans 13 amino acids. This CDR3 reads CATLGQGGTEAFF. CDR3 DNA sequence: TGTGCCACCCTGGGACAGGGAGGGACTGAAGCTTTCTTT.

The CDR3 here is CASSLGKVPETQYF. Written as DNA, the CDR3 is TGTGCCAGCAGCTTAGGGAAGGTCCCCGAGACCCAGTACTTC. This chain connects TRBV11-1 to TRBJ2-5; unclear D gene. V was shortened by 1 base and J by 5 bases, with 11 bases between the two germline ends. This CDR3 has 14 residues. Germline assignment: CDR1 SGHAT and CDR2 FQDESV (reference sequence). Full variable domain (rest looked up from reference TRBV11-1 and TRBJ2-5): EAEVAQSPRYKITEKSQAVAFWCDPISGHATLYWYRQILGQGPELLVQFQDESVVDDSQLPKDRFSAERLKGVDSTLKIQPAELGDSAMYLCASSLGKVPETQYFGPGTRLLVL.

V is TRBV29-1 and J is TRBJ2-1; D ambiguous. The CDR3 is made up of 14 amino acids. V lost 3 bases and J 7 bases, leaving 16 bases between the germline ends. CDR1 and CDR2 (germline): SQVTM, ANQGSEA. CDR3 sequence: CSVDPPFLVNEQFF. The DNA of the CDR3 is TGCAGCGTTGACCCTCCGTTCCTAGTAAATGAGCAGTTCTTC.

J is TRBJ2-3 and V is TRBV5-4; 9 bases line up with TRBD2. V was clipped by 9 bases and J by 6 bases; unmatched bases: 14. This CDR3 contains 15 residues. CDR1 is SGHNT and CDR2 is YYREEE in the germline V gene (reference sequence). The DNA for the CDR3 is TGTGCCACCCTCCCGGCTAGCGGGAACTATGATACGCAGTATTTT. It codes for CATLPASGNYDTQYF.

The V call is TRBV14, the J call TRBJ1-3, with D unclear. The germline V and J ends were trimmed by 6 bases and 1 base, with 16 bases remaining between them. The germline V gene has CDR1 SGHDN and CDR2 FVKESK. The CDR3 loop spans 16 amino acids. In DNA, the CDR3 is TGTGCCAGCAGTGGCGGAAGAGCGGTATCTGGAAACACCATATATTTT. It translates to CASSGGRAVSGNTIYF. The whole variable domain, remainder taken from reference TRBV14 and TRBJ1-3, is EAGVTQFPSHSVIEKGQTVTLRCDPISGHDNLYWYRRVMGKEIKFLLHFVKESKQDESGMPNNRFLAERTGGTYSTLKVQPAELEDSGVYFCASSGGRAVSGNTIYFGEGSWLTVV.

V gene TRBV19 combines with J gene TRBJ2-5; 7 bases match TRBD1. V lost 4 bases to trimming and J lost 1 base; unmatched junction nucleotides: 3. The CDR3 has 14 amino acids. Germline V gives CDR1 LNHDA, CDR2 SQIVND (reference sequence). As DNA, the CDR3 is TGTGCCAGTAGTACCTGGGACAGCCAAGAGACCCAGTACTTC. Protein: CASSTWDSQETQYF.

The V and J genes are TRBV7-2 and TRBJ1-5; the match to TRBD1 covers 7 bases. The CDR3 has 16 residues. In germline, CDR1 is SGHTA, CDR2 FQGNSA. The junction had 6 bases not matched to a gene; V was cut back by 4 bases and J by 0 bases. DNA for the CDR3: TGTGCCAGCAGCTATCATGGGACAGTTAGCAATCAGCCCCAGCATTTT. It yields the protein CASSYHGTVSNQPQHF.